Below, 21 T cell receptor beta chains from the same sample are listed, as sequenced in a study of blood T cell repertoires in COVID-19. Method: immunoSEQ multiplex PCR; TCRdb's copy keeps in-frame clones and lacks some. The top ten hold approximately 7.9% of the sample, which has about 66,000 clones, approximately 91% seen once. Sequenced sample: peripheral blood. The source of these receptors is a human donor in a cohort sampled during active COVID-19.

This clone has more than one count but fewer than ten. The chain joins TRBV10-1 to TRBJ2-7, with TRBD1 matching over 9 bases. This CDR3 contains 13 residues. V lost 3 bases, J lost 6 bases, and 3 bases stayed unmatched. Germline V gives CDR1 WNHNN, CDR2 SYGVQD (reference sequence). CDR3 protein: CASSDGTGFEQYF. The CDR3 DNA reads as TGCGCCAGCAGTGATGGGACAGGGTTCGAGCAGTACTTC.

This rearrangement joins TRBV5-5 to TRBJ1-2; D possibly corresponds to TRBD1 (5 bases). Looked up from germline, CDR1 is SGHKS and CDR2 is YYEKEE (reference sequence). Deletions cut 4 bases from V and 2 bases from J, with 18 bases between. CDR3 length: 16 amino acids. The CDR3 DNA follows: TGTGCCAGCAGCCCCGATAATGACAGCCTCAACTATGGCTACACCTTC. Residues: CASSPDNDSLNYGYTF. The full variable domain, in which reference TRBV5-5 and TRBJ1-2 provide the parts outside the CDR3, is DAGVTQSPTHLIKTRGQQVTLRCSPISGHKSVSWYQQVLGQGPQFIFQYYEKEERGRGNFPDRFSARQFPNYSSELNVNALLLGDSALYLCASSPDNDSLNYGYTFGSGTRLTVV.

V is TRBV7-3 and J is TRBJ2-5; D might be TRBD1 (7 bases). Germline values: CDR1 SGHTA, CDR2 FQGTGA. This CDR3 is built from 14 residues. V lost 2 bases and J 7 bases, leaving 14 bases between the germline ends. DNA for the CDR3: TGTGCCAGCAGCTTAGGGGGGACAGAGGGGACCCAGTACTTC. Translating it yields CASSLGGTEGTQYF.

The rearrangement links TRBV11-1 to TRBJ2-1, with D perhaps TRBD1 (6 bases). The CDR3 sequence is 15 residues long. V shed 5 bases and J shed 5 bases, with 16 bases lying between them. Germline V gives CDR1 SGHAT, CDR2 FQDESV (reference sequence). The CDR3 nucleotides read TGTGCCAGCAGCCTAAGGGACAATCGACACAATGAGCAGTTCTTC. The encoded protein is CASSLRDNRHNEQFF.

The chain employs TRBV28 and TRBJ2-7, with 7 bases that match TRBD1. The CDR3 is 14 amino acids. Germline V gene sequence: CDR1 MDHEN, CDR2 SYDVKM. V lost 5 bases to trimming and J lost 3 bases; unmatched junction nucleotides: 7. The CDR3 DNA sequence: TGTGCCAGCAGTCTAATGACAGGGAACTACGAGCAGTACTTC. Residues: CASSLMTGNYEQYF.

The chain combines TRBV5-6 with TRBJ1-3; the D gene is possibly TRBD1 (6 bases). V shed 4 bases and J shed 4 bases, with 15 bases lying between them. The CDR3 covers 15 residues. CDR1 and CDR2 (germline): SGHDT, YYEEEE. The CDR3 bases are TGTGCCAGCAGCCCGGCCGCGGGGGCCGGAAACACCATATATTTT. Its protein product is CASSPAAGAGNTIYF.

Only one count was recorded for this clone. This rearrangement joins TRBV7-2 to TRBJ2-3, with D possibly matching TRBD1 (5 bases). The CDR3 is 14 amino acids. Germline lookup yields CDR1 SGHTA and CDR2 FQGNSA. The V gene lost 1 base and the J gene lost 2 bases, with 7 bases spanning the gap. The CDR3 sequence is CASSLGRATDTQYF. CDR3 sequence (DNA): TGTGCCAGCAGCTTAGGCAGGGCCACAGATACGCAGTATTTT.

The genes are TRBV28 and TRBJ2-7; perhaps TRBD1 as D (6 bases). The CDR3 runs to 14 residues. Germline values: CDR1 MDHEN, CDR2 SYDVKM. The germline V and J ends were trimmed by 6 bases and 2 bases, with 14 bases remaining between them. The CDR3 here is CASRTQGNAYEQYF. CDR3 in DNA: TGTGCCAGCAGAACCCAGGGGAACGCCTACGAGCAGTACTTC.

The V gene is TRBV7-8, the J gene TRBJ2-5, with 10 bases matching TRBD1. CDR1 is SGHVS and CDR2 is FQNEAQ in the germline V gene. Trimming cost V 1 base and J 6 bases; bases outside gene matches: 2. This CDR3 contains 14 residues. The CDR3 here is CASSLVDRGKTQYF. The CDR3 DNA follows: TGTGCCAGCAGCTTAGTGGACAGGGGGAAGACCCAGTACTTC.

The gene calls are TRBV6-1 and TRBJ2-7, with TRBD1 identical over 8 bases. Trimming took 2 bases from V and 7 from J; bases not matched to a gene: 7. Germline V gene lookup returns CDR1 MNHNS and CDR2 SASEGT. The length of the CDR3 is 14 residues. CDR3 DNA: TGTGCCAGCAGTGAAAGAGGACAGGGTGGGGAGCAGTACTTC. This sequence encodes CASSERGQGGEQYF.

The genes are TRBV29-1 and TRBJ2-7, with D perhaps TRBD2 (5 bases). The CDR3 is made up of 12 amino acids. V lost 7 bases to trimming and J lost 0 bases, with 10 bases between them. Per germline, CDR1 SQVTM and CDR2 ANQGSEA. This CDR3 is CSGGSSSYEQYF. The CDR3, as DNA: TGCAGCGGTGGGAGTTCCTCCTACGAGCAGTACTTC.

This CDR3 reads CARTLGSMDQETQYF. The CDR3 DNA reads as TGTGCCAGAACTCTCGGGAGTATGGACCAAGAGACCCAGTACTTC. This chain connects TRBV5-3 to TRBJ2-5; a weak D match, TRBD2 (6 bases). TRBV5-3 is labeled an ORF, and its function is uncertain. The CDR3 covers 15 residues. V was shortened by 6 bases and J by 0 bases, with 15 bases between the two germline ends.

In DNA form, the CDR3 reads TGTGCCAGCAGCGGTGGATTAGCGGTAAACAATGAGCAGTTCTTC. Protein sequence: CASSGGLAVNNEQFF. The chain combines TRBV2 with TRBJ2-1, with a possible D match to TRBD2 (6 bases). The CDR3 consists of 15 residues. CDR1 SNHLY and CDR2 FYNNEI come from the germline V gene. V lost 6 bases, J lost 5 bases, and 17 bases lay in between.

The chain is built from TRBV18 and TRBJ2-1, with 7 bases matching TRBD1. CDR1 and CDR2 (germline): KGHSH, LQKENI. V was pared by 3 bases and J by 2 bases, with 1 base of the junction left unmatched. The CDR3 extends over 14 amino acids. The CDR3 region has the DNA TGTGCCAGCTCACCCGGGACAGCCTACAATGAGCAGTTCTTC. It yields the protein CASSPGTAYNEQFF.

The chain combines TRBV28 with TRBJ1-2; 8 nucleotides agree with TRBD1. The CDR3 is made up of 13 amino acids. Losses at the gene ends were 8 bases for V and 4 bases for J; bases not matched to a gene: 6. CDR1 is MDHEN and CDR2 is SYDVKM in the germline V gene. The DNA for the CDR3 is TGTGCCAGCGGCACAGGGGGGGTCTATGGCTACACCTTC. As protein: CASGTGGVYGYTF.

The chain employs TRBV18 and TRBJ1-5; possible D gene TRBD1, 5 bases. Trimming removed 5 bases at V and 3 bases at J, with 11 bases between. The CDR3 runs 14 residues. Germline values: CDR1 KGHSH, CDR2 LQKENI. CDR3 coding DNA: TGTGCCAGCTCAAAAGACAGAGACAATCAGCCCCAGCATTTT. Residues: CASSKDRDNQPQHF.

V gene TRBV5-5 combines with J gene TRBJ1-2; TRBD1 agrees at 10 bases. The ends lost 5 bases at V and 7 bases at J; junction bases unmatched: 11. The V gene's germline CDR1 is SGHKS and CDR2 YYEKEE (reference sequence). This CDR3 is built from 15 residues. The CDR3 sequence is CASRRDRGSVSGYTF. For the CDR3, the DNA is TGTGCCAGCAGAAGGGACAGGGGATCAGTGTCTGGCTACACCTTC.

V gene TRBV6-4 combines with J gene TRBJ2-6; tentative D call: TRBD2 (6 bases). The germline CDR1 and CDR2 sequences are MRHNA and SNTAGT. CDR3 size: 15 residues. V was shortened by 4 bases and J by 1 base, with 8 bases between the two germline ends. Written as DNA, the CDR3 is TGTGCCAGCAGTGCGGGAGTTTCTGGGGCCAACGTCCTGACTTTC. Translating gives CASSAGVSGANVLTF.

The chain uses TRBV19 and TRBJ1-2, with 7 nucleotides matching TRBD1. V lost 6 bases, J lost 0 bases, and 7 bases stayed unmatched. The CDR3 is 15 amino acids. Germline loops: CDR1 LNHDA, CDR2 SQIVND (reference sequence). The CDR3 DNA follows: TGTGCCAGTAGGATGACAGGGACATCTAACTATGGCTACACCTTC. It translates to CASRMTGTSNYGYTF.

The chain links TRBV6-6 to TRBJ1-2; D might be TRBD1 (6 bases). Germline CDR1 MNHNY, CDR2 SVGAGI (reference sequence). V gave up 2 bases and J gave up 6 bases, with 10 bases separating them. The CDR3 sequence is 13 residues long. The CDR3 protein is CASSYTRTDGYTF. CDR3 nucleotide sequence: TGTGCCAGCAGTTACACGCGGACAGATGGCTACACCTTC.

This chain connects TRBV5-1 to TRBJ2-1; 9 bases map to TRBD2. Germline lookup yields CDR1 SGHRS and CDR2 YFSETQ. Germline trimming cut 6 bases from V and 6 bases from J; bases unmatched to any gene: 7. CDR3 size: 14 residues. The CDR3 loop reads CASNRGLAVNEQFF. The CDR3 nucleotides are TGCGCCAGCAACCGGGGACTAGCAGTCAATGAGCAGTTCTTC.